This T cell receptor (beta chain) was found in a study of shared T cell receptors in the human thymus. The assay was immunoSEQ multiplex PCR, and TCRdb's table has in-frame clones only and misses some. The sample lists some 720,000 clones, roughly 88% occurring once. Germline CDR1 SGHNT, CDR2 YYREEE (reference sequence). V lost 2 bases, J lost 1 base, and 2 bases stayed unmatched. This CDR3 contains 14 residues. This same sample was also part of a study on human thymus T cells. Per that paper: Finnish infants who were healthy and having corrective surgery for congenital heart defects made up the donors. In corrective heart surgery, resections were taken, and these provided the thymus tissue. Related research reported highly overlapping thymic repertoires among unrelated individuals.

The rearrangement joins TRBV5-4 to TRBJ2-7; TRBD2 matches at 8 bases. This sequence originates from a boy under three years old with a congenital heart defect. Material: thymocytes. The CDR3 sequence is CASSFRGGSYEQYF. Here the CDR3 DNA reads TGTGCCAGCAGCTTCCGGGGGGGATCCTACGAGCAGTACTTC. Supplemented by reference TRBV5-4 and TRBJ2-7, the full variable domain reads ETGVTQSPTHLIKTRGQQVTLRCSSQSGHNTVSWYQQALGQGPQFIFQYYREEENGRGNFPPRFSGLQFPNYSSELNVNALELDDSALYLCASSFRGGSYEQYFGPGTRLTVT.